These 17 T cell receptor beta chains were sequenced from one sample in a study of T-cell reconstitution after alpha-beta-depleted transplantation in children. The library targeted TCRbeta and was prepared with unique molecular identifiers. TCRdb passed the PCR reads through MiXCR, listing each CDR3 protein once. This repertoire shows fewer than 750,000 distinct CDR3 sequences, roughly 24% found once; its top ten account for 14%. Sequencing used PBMCs, mostly from graft donor cells, obtained 360 days after TCRalphabeta/CD19-depleted stem cell transplant. The receptors come from a boy under two years old who had a stem cell transplant for acute myeloid leukemia, so the T cells may come from the graft donor.

In its sample, this clonotype was seen many times. This chain links TRBV11-3 with TRBJ2-7; D is perhaps TRBD1 (6 bases). The CDR3 is 15 amino acids. Germline assignment: CDR1 SGHNT and CDR2 YENEEA. Trimming removed 5 bases at V and 3 bases at J, with 17 bases between. The CDR3: CASSPGDIPSYEQYF. CDR3 nucleotide sequence: TGTGCCAGCAGCCCCGGGGACATCCCAAGCTACGAGCAGTACTTC.

This chain uses TRBV12-3 or TRBV12-4 with TRBJ2-7; D may correspond to TRBD1 or TRBD2 (6 bases each). CDR3 size: 19 residues. DNA for the CDR3: TGTACCTGCAGTCCATCCGGGGGCCTACACCTTCTCGATACGGAGGAGCAGTACTTC. This encodes CTCSPSGGLHLLDTEEQYF.

V usage is TRBV7-6 and J usage is TRBJ1-1; D not certain. V was clipped by 3 bases and J by 0 bases, with 17 bases between them. The length of the CDR3 is 17 residues. Per the germline V gene, CDR1 is SGHVS and CDR2 is FNYEAQ. The CDR3 loop is CASSLRQGNAMNTEAFF. CDR3 DNA: TGTGCCAGCAGCTTGCGACAAGGGAATGCGATGAACACTGAAGCTTTCTTT.

CDR3 coding DNA: TGTGCCAGCAGTGGGACAGGGGTTCAAGAGACCCAGTACTTC. Its protein is CASSGTGVQETQYF. The J gene is TRBJ2-5, the V gene TRBV12-3 or TRBV12-4, with 10 bases fitting TRBD1. The CDR3 spans 14 residues. J lost 2 bases, V lost 5 bases, and 2 bases had no gene match.

This chain joins TRBV28 and TRBJ2-3, with D perhaps TRBD2 (5 bases). The CDR3 has 12 amino acids. CDR1 and CDR2 (germline): MDHEN, SYDVKM. The V end lost 3 bases, the J end lost 7 bases, and 8 bases lay between the germline ends. The CDR3 region has the DNA TGTGCCAGCAGTTTTATAGCGTATACGCAGTATTTT. Amino acids: CASSFIAYTQYF.

This clonotype was counted at least ten times. The J gene is TRBJ2-7, the V gene TRBV20-1; 7 bases map to TRBD2. Germline CDR1 reads DFQATT; CDR2 reads SNEGSKA (reference sequence). The V and J ends lost 5 bases and 1 base, in that order; junction bases with no gene match: 5. This CDR3 has 13 residues. In nucleotides, the CDR3 is TGCAGTGCTCTCCACGGGGGGTCCTACGAGCAGTACTTC. It is translated as CSALHGGSYEQYF.

The table lists this clonotype with many counts. V and J are TRBV29-1 and TRBJ1-2, with D maybe TRBD1 (5 bases). Deletions cut 4 bases from V and 5 bases from J, with 14 bases between. Germline CDR1 is SQVTM and CDR2 is ANQGSEA. CDR3 size: 13 residues. Written as DNA, the CDR3 is TGCAGCGTTGGTTCGGGGGGGATATATGGCTACACCTTC. Translated, it gives CSVGSGGIYGYTF.

The chain has TRBV6-5 and TRBJ2-1; D unresolved. There are 14 residues in the CDR3. Germline CDR1 is MNHEY and CDR2 is SVGAGI. Trimming left V 0 bases short and J 4 bases short, with 7 bases between. In DNA, the CDR3 is TGTGCCAGCAGTTACTCGAATAGTTACAATGAGCAGTTCTTC. As protein: CASSYSNSYNEQFF.

This clonotype has at least ten counts. The chain links TRBV20-1 to TRBJ1-2, with D possibly matching TRBD1 (6 bases). Germline loops: CDR1 DFQATT, CDR2 SNEGSKA (reference sequence). Trimming removed 5 bases at V and 10 bases at J, with 17 bases between. The CDR3 totals 12 residues. The CDR3 nucleotides are TGCAGTGCTCATCGGCAGGGGAAAGACTACACCTTC. This translates into CSAHRQGKDYTF.

This clonotype was picked up many times. The chain employs TRBV29-1 and TRBJ1-2; 9 bases are a match to TRBD1. V shed 6 bases, J shed 4 bases, and the junction held 3 bases outside the gene matches. This CDR3 has 12 residues. Germline values: CDR1 SQVTM, CDR2 ANQGSEA. CDR3 DNA: TGCAGCGTGGACAGGGGACCCTATGGCTACACCTTC. Translating it yields CSVDRGPYGYTF.

This clonotype appeared a few times. The chain links TRBV20-1 to TRBJ1-4; TRBD1 might be the D (5 bases). The V end lost 3 bases, the J end lost 5 bases, and 10 bases lay between the germline ends. The germline CDR1 and CDR2 sequences are DFQATT and SNEGSKA (reference sequence). This CDR3 has 13 amino acids. The CDR3 reads CSASAGPNEKLFF. The CDR3 bases are TGCAGTGCTAGCGCAGGGCCCAATGAAAAACTGTTTTTT.

This clonotype was seen a handful of times. V gene TRBV12-3 or TRBV12-4 combines with J gene TRBJ2-6; D remains ambiguous. The V end lost 7 bases, the J end lost 0 bases, and 7 bases lay between the germline ends. The CDR3 totals 14 residues. The CDR3 sequence is CASMSSSGANVLTF. The CDR3 coding sequence is TGTGCCAGCATGTCCTCCTCTGGGGCCAACGTCCTGACTTTC.

The chain links TRBV18 to TRBJ2-2; TRBD2 might be the D (6 bases). From germline, CDR1 is KGHSH and CDR2 LQKENI. V lost 6 bases and J lost 0, with 14 bases in between. The CDR3 is 16 residues long. CDR3 sequence (DNA): TGTGCCAGCTCGCCCGGGACTCGCGCGAACACCGGGGAGCTGTTTTTT. It translates to CASSPGTRANTGELFF.

On this clonotype itself: A single base separates this from a much larger clone, so it may be a read error. The chain employs TRBV12-3 or TRBV12-4 and TRBJ1-1; D not certain. Deletions cut 6 bases from V and 1 base from J, with 6 bases between. This CDR3 region has 12 residues. The CDR3 nucleotides are TGTGCCAGCAGCGACACGAACACTGAAGCTTTCTTT. Amino acids: CASSDTNTEAFF.

This clonotype has ten or more counts. This rearrangement joins TRBV6-5 to TRBJ1-3; D may be TRBD1 (6 bases). The CDR3 is 16 residues long. The V gene lost 2 bases and the J gene lost 1 base, with 12 bases spanning the gap. The germline V gene has CDR1 MNHEY and CDR2 SVGAGI. In DNA form, the CDR3 reads TGTGCCAGCAGTTACGCCGGGACACCGTCTGGAAACACCATATATTTT. The encoded protein is CASSYAGTPSGNTIYF.

The V gene is TRBV7-8, the J gene TRBJ2-1, with 14 bases lining up with TRBD2. Germline assignment: CDR1 SGHVS and CDR2 FQNEAQ. The V and J ends lost 0 bases and 0 bases, in that order; junction bases with no gene match: 4. This CDR3 has 19 residues. The CDR3 sequence is CASSLAGLAGASSYNEQFF. CDR3 bases: TGTGCCAGCAGCTTAGCGGGACTAGCGGGGGCGAGCTCCTACAATGAGCAGTTCTTC.

This clonotype is a singleton in its sample. V is TRBV20-1 and J is TRBJ1-1, with D unclear. Trimming removed 2 bases at V and 4 bases at J, with 11 bases between. The CDR3 has 13 residues. Per germline, CDR1 DFQATT and CDR2 SNEGSKA (reference sequence). The DNA for the CDR3 is TGCAGTGCTAGACGTTACCCGGGCACTGAAGCTTTCTTT. The encoded protein is CSARRYPGTEAFF.